This paragraph reports one T cell receptor (beta chain). This entry comes from a study of shared clonotypes between healthy human individuals. The table came from immunoSEQ multiplex PCR; TCRdb's copy has only in-frame clones and leaves some out. The sample consists of 300,000 or so clones, roughly 70% of them appearing once. The CDR3 runs 14 residues. With 2 bases clipped from V and 3 bases from J, the junction kept 5 bases outside the gene matches. Per the germline V gene, CDR1 is SGDLS and CDR2 is YYNGEE. The sample consisted of memory CD4+ T cells sorted from blood. Subset described: CD45RA-negative fraction. V is TRBV9 and J is TRBJ2-7; 7 bases fit TRBD2. This sequence was found in a man aged 25-40 years in good health. The CDR3 region has the DNA TGTGCCAGCAGCGTTTACCCGGGGGGCTACGAGCAGTACTTC. Protein: CASSVYPGGYEQYF.